Described below is a single TCR beta chain sequence and its context. The data derive from a study of blood T cell repertoires in COVID-19. Whole-study context: Whether acute or convalescent, the COVID-19 samples came from the United States, Italy and Spain. PBMCs, B-cell-depleted T cells, or T cells provided the cDNA or gDNA that made up the material.

Germline loops: CDR1 LNHDA, CDR2 SQIVND (reference sequence). Trimming took 9 bases from V and 1 from J, leaving 15 bases between them. There are 14 residues in the CDR3. Original handling: Amplification of reference gene primers provided the estimated nucleated cell counts. TCRdb keeps only in-frame clones here, not all; method: immunoSEQ multiplex PCR. That table furnishes V, J and clone size, whereas the DNA furnished D and trimming. The table includes some 97,000 clones, 88% detected once. The TCR sequence derives from a woman in her sixties with acute or convalescent COVID-19. The sample taken for sequencing was peripheral blood. The chain joins TRBV19 to TRBJ1-1, with a possible D match to TRBD1 (6 bases). The CDR3 loop is CASTRGTPNTEAFF. The CDR3 DNA follows: TGTGCCAGCACGCGTGGGACACCGAACACTGAAGCTTTCTTT.